This TCR beta chain derives from a study of shared clonotypes between healthy human individuals. Study results and caveats: Clonotype sharing levels among donors were expected to vary with sequencing depth.

This clone came up once. Its antigen is unidentified. With 0 bases removed from V and 0 bases from J, the gap between germline ends came to 9 bases. The germline V gene encodes CDR1 SGHKS and CDR2 YYEKEE (reference sequence). CDR3 size: 15 residues. Cells designated naive CD8 were CD45RO-negative and were positively selected for CCR7, with terminally differentiated effector memory CD45RA+ cells excluded. Everyone who donated was a Caucasian adult who lived in Nashville, Tennessee. The authors loaded roughly 200 ng DNA, 30,000 to 35,000 T cell genomes, into sorted-subset replicate PCRs. Profiling relied on immunoSEQ multiplex PCR, and the TCRdb table lists in-frame clones only, not all of them. The table lists a few hundred thousand clones, around 95% of them singletons.

The V gene is TRBV5-5, the J gene TRBJ1-1; D is unclear. The sequencing input was naive CD8+ T cells sorted from blood. This receptor was identified in a woman aged 25 to 39 in good health. The CDR3: CASSLEWGMNTEAFF. CDR3 nucleotides: TGTGCCAGCAGCTTGGAGTGGGGAATGAACACTGAAGCTTTCTTT.